This paragraph covers one T cell receptor (beta chain) sequence. This sample was taken from a study of blood T cell repertoires in COVID-19. Trimming pared 0 bases from V and 5 bases from J, leaving 18 bases between. Germline values: CDR1 SGDLS, CDR2 YYNGEE. The length of the CDR3 is 16 residues. TCRdb's copy holds only in-frame clones and misses some; the assay was immunoSEQ multiplex PCR. The data contain over 200,000 clones, about nine tenths of them seen just once; the ten biggest clones take up roughly 2.3%. The chain combines TRBV9 with TRBJ2-7; D gene uncertain. The origin of this receptor is a man aged 25-40 years who had recovered from COVID-19. Sequencing input: peripheral blood. The CDR3 DNA is TGTGCCAGCAGCGTAGCTGGGTTAGCCCCTGTCCACGAGCAGTACTTC. Translated: CASSVAGLAPVHEQYF.